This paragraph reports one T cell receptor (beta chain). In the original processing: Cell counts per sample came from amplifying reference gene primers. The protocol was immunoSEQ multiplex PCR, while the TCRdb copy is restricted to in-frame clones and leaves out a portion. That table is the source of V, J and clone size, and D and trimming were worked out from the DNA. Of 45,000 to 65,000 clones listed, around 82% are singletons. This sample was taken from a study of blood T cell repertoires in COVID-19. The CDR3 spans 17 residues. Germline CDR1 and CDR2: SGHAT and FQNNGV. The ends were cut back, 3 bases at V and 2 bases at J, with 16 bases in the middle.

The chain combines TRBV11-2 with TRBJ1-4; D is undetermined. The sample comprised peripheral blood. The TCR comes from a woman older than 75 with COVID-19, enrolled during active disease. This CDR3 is CASSLAIRGLTNEKLFF. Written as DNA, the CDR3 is TGTGCCAGCAGCTTGGCGATCAGAGGGCTGACTAATGAAAAACTGTTTTTT.